This TCR beta chain was retrieved from a study of neurological immune-mediated disorders. Findings of the study overall: A possible signature appeared as one related-CDR3 cluster, in which phylogenetic grouping placed the repertoires of 18 of 34 multiple sclerosis patients.

This CDR3 is 16 amino acids long. V lost 5 bases, J lost 5 bases, and 10 bases stayed unmatched. This clonotype appeared many times. Its cognate antigen is unknown. 2 million unsorted PBMCs were stored in RNAlater at -80 °C before RNA extraction. MiXCR was run by TCRdb on the 5' RACE reads, yielding one entry per CDR3 protein. Among 55,000 or so distinct CDR3 sequences listed, approximately 4% were seen once. This clonotype originated in a man aged 45-65 years with multiple sclerosis. The chain couples TRBV12-3 or TRBV12-4 to TRBJ2-3, with 10 bases fitting TRBD2. The specimen sequenced was PBMCs. The CDR3 DNA reads TGTGCCAGCAGTCTAGAGAGCGGGGGGGCCGAAGATACGCAGTATTTT. This gives the protein CASSLESGGAEDTQYF.